This entry is about one T cell receptor beta chain. The data originate from a study of T cells expressing NK-cell markers. This CDR3 region has 15 residues. From germline, CDR1 is SGHDT and CDR2 YYEEEE. One entry per CDR3 protein, without DNA, is what TCRdb gives after re-calling the 5' RACE reads. This sample's clone table lists about 410,000 distinct CDR3 sequences. This clonotype originated in a woman in her 50s in good health. The J gene is TRBJ2-3, the V gene TRBV5-6. The sequencing sample was made of blood T cells: a sorted CD56 or NKG2C T cell subset, CD4+ or CD8+ T cells, or bulk PBMC T cells (not recorded which). This CDR3 is CASSTLSYSTDTQYF.